The 2 T cell receptor beta chains reported below all come from one sample, sequenced in a study of tumor and adjacent non-tumor tissue in lung cancer (dated 2018 in TCRdb). Library generation was performed with multiplex PCR. Sequencing instrument: Illumina HiSeq 2500. TCRbeta libraries were constructed through three rounds of nested PCR with primers (Table S4) according to protocols adapted from ARM-PCR. TCRdb ran its own pipeline on the public reads, namely fastp trimming at Q25 and MiXCR clone calling, and kept in-frame beta chains. CDR3 protein duplicates are merged, each entry listing the most common genes and DNA. The sample data list about 110,000 distinct CDR3 sequences, and over 55% of these were observed just once. The ten largest account for around a fifth of the sample. RNA was isolated from bulk, unsorted tissue, and RNA quality was assessed with a NanoDrop ND-1000 and an Agilent 2100. Distant non-tumor tissue taken more than 3 cm from the tumor edge was used as the normal lung sample.

The material sequenced was distant non-tumor lung tissue. The receptor set was obtained from a man between 60 and 70 years old with non-small cell lung cancer.

This clonotype was counted only a few times. This may be a read error: a much more frequent sequence differs by one nucleotide. V and J are TRBV4-1 and TRBJ2-7; tentatively, D is TRBD2 (6 bases). The CDR3 is made up of 15 amino acids. CDR1 is MGHRA and CDR2 is YSYEKL in the germline V gene. DNA for the CDR3: TGCGCCAACAGCCAAGGCGTGGGAGGAATCTACGAGCAGTACTTC. Translation gives CANSQGVGGIYEQYF.

As concerns this clonotype: A much bigger clone sits one base away, suggesting this may be a read error. The genes are TRBV7-8 and TRBJ1-4; D remains unclear. There are 15 residues in the CDR3. Germline V gene sequence: CDR1 SGHVS, CDR2 FQNEAQ. The CDR3: CASSLETSTNEKLSF. The CDR3 DNA reads TGTGCCAGCAGCTTAGAGACCTCAACTAATGAAAAACTGTCTTTT.